One sample yielded the 27 T cell receptor beta chains listed below, sequenced in a study of cytomegalovirus exposure and HLA in healthy donors. It was with 60 Vbeta and 13 Jbeta primers that the PCR ran. The method was immunoSEQ multiplex PCR; TCRdb's version includes in-frame clones alone and lacks a portion of them. The table includes 90,000 to 150,000 clones, 80% detected once. The sample consisted of PBMCs. All receptors derive from a man in his fifties in good health and CMV-seronegative.

The J gene is TRBJ1-5, the V gene TRBV6-1, with D tentatively TRBD1 (6 bases). The CDR3 consists of 14 residues. The V gene lost 1 base and the J gene lost 7 bases, with 11 bases spanning the gap. Looked up from germline, CDR1 is MNHNS and CDR2 is SASEGT. The CDR3 here is CASSEGGGRQPQHF. In DNA, the CDR3 is TGTGCCAGCAGTGAAGGGGGGGGCAGGCAGCCCCAGCATTTT.

The chain carries TRBV27 and TRBJ2-7, with unresolved D. The germline CDR1 and CDR2 sequences are MNHEY and SMNVEV (reference sequence). The V end lost 2 bases, the J end lost 6 bases, and 5 bases lay between the germline ends. The CDR3 spans 11 residues. The CDR3 sequence is CASSLRGEQYF. As DNA, the CDR3 is TGTGCCAGCAGTTTAAGAGGCGAGCAGTACTTC.

This chain connects TRBV2 to TRBJ2-3; 9 nucleotides agree with TRBD2. Germline V gene lookup returns CDR1 SNHLY and CDR2 FYNNEI. V shed 6 bases, J shed 5 bases, and the junction held 12 bases outside the gene matches. There are 16 residues in the CDR3. The CDR3 region is CASRELAGRAVDTQYF. DNA of the CDR3: TGTGCCAGCAGGGAGCTAGCGGGACGGGCCGTAGATACGCAGTATTTT.

The V gene is TRBV9, the J gene TRBJ1-1, with D tentatively TRBD1 (6 bases). Germline lookup yields CDR1 SGDLS and CDR2 YYNGEE. CDR3 length equals 14 residues. The V end lost 4 bases, the J end lost 4 bases, and 14 bases lay between the germline ends. The CDR3 nucleotides read TGTGCCAGCAGCCCCCCTACAGGGACCACTGAAGCTTTCTTT. This gives the protein CASSPPTGTTEAFF.

The chain joins TRBV5-1 to TRBJ2-7, with D tentatively TRBD1 (6 bases). The CDR3 sequence is 14 residues long. Germline CDR1 SGHRS, CDR2 YFSETQ. V shed 4 bases and J shed 4 bases, with 15 bases lying between them. The CDR3, as DNA: TGCGCCAGCAGCCCAATCCACAGGGTTTACGAGCAGTACTTC. Translating gives CASSPIHRVYEQYF.

V usage is TRBV7-3 and J usage is TRBJ2-7; the D gene is possibly TRBD1 (5 bases). Trimming cost V 5 bases and J 0 bases, with 11 bases left between them. There are 14 residues in the CDR3. CDR1 and CDR2 from the germline V gene are SGHTA and FQGTGA. CDR3 DNA: TGTGCCAGCAGCGCTTACAGGAACTCCTACGAGCAGTACTTC. Translation gives CASSAYRNSYEQYF.

The genes are TRBV5-1 and TRBJ1-1; D not certain. The V and J ends lost 4 bases and 4 bases respectively, with 8 bases between them. Germline CDR1 and CDR2: SGHRS and YFSETQ. The CDR3 covers 12 residues. The CDR3 is CASSRSGTEAFF. Written as DNA, the CDR3 is TGCGCCAGCAGCCGGAGCGGCACTGAAGCTTTCTTT.

The chain joins TRBV6-1 to TRBJ1-6, with TRBD1 identical over 8 bases. The CDR3 has 16 amino acids. The V gene end was trimmed by 4 bases and the J gene end by 6 bases; junction bases not matched to a gene: 8. Germline V gene lookup returns CDR1 MNHNS and CDR2 SASEGT. The CDR3 DNA reads TGTGCCAGCAGTGCTCGGACAGGGAATGGTAATTCACCCCTCCACTTT. Its protein is CASSARTGNGNSPLHF.

V and J are TRBV6-4 and TRBJ2-7; D gene uncertain. The V end was cut by 3 bases, the J end by 0 bases, with 6 bases between. The CDR3 is 13 residues long. The V gene's germline CDR1 is MRHNA and CDR2 SNTAGT. CDR3 amino acids: CASSEGASYEQYF. The CDR3 coding sequence is TGTGCCAGCAGTGAGGGCGCCTCCTACGAGCAGTACTTC.

V gene TRBV10-3 combines with J gene TRBJ1-4; 8 bases match TRBD1. The germline V gene encodes CDR1 ENHRY and CDR2 SYGVKD. The CDR3 length is 16 residues. The V segment lost 0 bases and the J segment 8 bases; nucleotides outside the gene matches: 8. The CDR3 sequence: CAISESQGQGYEKLFF. CDR3 coding DNA: TGTGCCATCAGTGAGTCGCAAGGACAGGGTTACGAAAAACTGTTTTTT.

This rearrangement joins TRBV7-3 to TRBJ2-1; TRBD2 agrees at 12 bases. CDR3 length: 15 residues. Germline CDR1 is SGHTA and CDR2 is FQGTGA. V dropped 5 bases and J dropped 4; count of bases not matched to a gene: 3. CDR3: CASSRTSGDYNEQFF. The CDR3 nucleotides are TGTGCCAGCAGCCGGACTAGCGGGGATTACAATGAGCAGTTCTTC.

The genes are TRBV5-1 and TRBJ2-7; 7 bases are shared with TRBD2. With 5 bases clipped from V and 6 bases from J, the junction kept 8 bases outside the gene matches. The germline V gene encodes CDR1 SGHRS and CDR2 YFSETQ. The CDR3 is made up of 13 amino acids. DNA for the CDR3: TGCGCCAGCAGAGATACGACGGGGGGCGAGCAGTACTTC. Amino acids: CASRDTTGGEQYF.

This chain joins TRBV18 and TRBJ2-5, with 8 positions matching TRBD1. V shed 6 bases, J shed 5 bases, and the junction held 8 bases outside the gene matches. Germline V CDR1 and CDR2: KGHSH, LQKENI. CDR3 size: 14 residues. CDR3 nucleotides: TGTGCCAGCTCCCAAGGACAGGGTGTGGAGACCCAGTACTTC. This gives the protein CASSQGQGVETQYF.

V and J are TRBV5-6 and TRBJ2-7; possibly TRBD1 for D (5 bases). Trimming removed 4 bases at V and 6 bases at J, with 14 bases between. The germline V gene encodes CDR1 SGHDT and CDR2 YYEEEE. CDR3 size: 13 residues. DNA of the CDR3: TGTGCCAGCAGCCGAGAAAGAACAGGCGAGCAGTACTTC. Its translation: CASSRERTGEQYF.

This rearrangement joins TRBV19 to TRBJ2-2, with D perhaps TRBD1 (5 bases). The V and J ends lost 5 bases and 6 bases respectively, with 13 bases between them. This CDR3 region has 14 residues. Germline-derived CDR1 and CDR2 are LNHDA and SQIVND (reference sequence). The CDR3 region is CASSSQGGAGELFF. CDR3 DNA sequence: TGTGCCAGTAGTTCCCAGGGTGGAGCCGGGGAGCTGTTTTTT.

This chain joins TRBV15 and TRBJ2-5, with a possible D match to TRBD2 (7 bases). The CDR3 length is 16 residues. Germline V lookup: CDR1 LNHNV, CDR2 YYDKDF (reference sequence). V was clipped by 3 bases and J by 4 bases, with 18 bases between them. CDR3 region: CATSSVGGLPRETQYF. The CDR3 region has the DNA TGTGCCACCAGCAGTGTCGGGGGGCTCCCAAGAGAGACCCAGTACTTC.

The gene calls are TRBV6-6 and TRBJ2-7; D is possibly TRBD1 (6 bases). The CDR3 totals 13 residues. The germline CDR1 and CDR2 sequences are MNHNY and SVGAGI (reference sequence). V was clipped by 6 bases and J by 4 bases, with 13 bases between them. CDR3 bases: TGTGCCAGCAGGCCAGGGGAAGTTTACGAGCAGTACTTC. It codes for CASRPGEVYEQYF.

Only one count was recorded for this clone. Different DNA sequences within this sample yield the same CDR3. The chain is built from TRBV27 and TRBJ2-7, with 7 bases matching TRBD2. The V segment lost 6 bases and the J segment 2 bases; nucleotides outside the gene matches: 10. The CDR3 covers 15 residues. Germline V lookup: CDR1 MNHEY, CDR2 SMNVEV (reference sequence). CDR3 coding DNA: TGTGCCAGCAGCTCGAGGGGAGGGGCGACCTACGAGCAGTACTTC. Its translation: CASSSRGGATYEQYF.

The chain has TRBV5-1 and TRBJ1-2; TRBD1 is a possible D gene (5 bases). The CDR3 consists of 14 residues. Trimming shortened V by 4 bases and J by 4 bases, and 14 bases separated the two germline ends. Germline CDR1 and CDR2: SGHRS and YFSETQ. The CDR3 loop is CASSRDGTFYGYTF. CDR3 coding DNA: TGCGCCAGCAGCCGTGACGGGACTTTCTATGGCTACACCTTC.

The rearrangement joins TRBV5-6 to TRBJ2-7, with 7 bases identical to TRBD2. V was clipped by 1 base and J by 6 bases; unmatched bases: 4. The CDR3 is 13 amino acids. Germline V lookup: CDR1 SGHDT, CDR2 YYEEEE. The CDR3 bases are TGTGCCAGCAGCTTGAGTCCGGGGGGCGAGCAGTACTTC. Translation: CASSLSPGGEQYF.

The V gene is TRBV19, the J gene TRBJ2-3, with TRBD1 identical over 8 bases. Germline loops: CDR1 LNHDA, CDR2 SQIVND (reference sequence). This CDR3 comprises 14 residues. The V gene end was trimmed by 6 bases and the J gene end by 3 bases; junction bases not matched to a gene: 5. The CDR3 nucleotides are TGTGCCAGTAGACAGGGGGTTACGACAGATACGCAGTATTTT. The encoded protein is CASRQGVTTDTQYF.

V usage is TRBV5-1 and J usage is TRBJ2-1; TRBD1 might be the D (5 bases). From germline, CDR1 is SGHRS and CDR2 YFSETQ. The CDR3 has 15 amino acids. Trimming left V 0 bases short and J 0 bases short, with 7 bases between. The CDR3 sequence is CASSLAQGSYNEQFF. DNA of the CDR3: TGCGCCAGCAGCTTGGCTCAGGGCTCCTACAATGAGCAGTTCTTC. Using reference TRBV5-1 and TRBJ2-1 for the parts outside the CDR3, the full variable domain is KAGVTQTPRYLIKTRGQQVTLSCSPISGHRSVSWYQQTPGQGLQFLFEYFSETQRNKGNFPGRFSGRQFSNSRSEMNVSTLELGDSALYLCASSLAQGSYNEQFFGPGTRLTVL.

The V gene is TRBV7-3, the J gene TRBJ2-1; 9 bases align to TRBD1. Germline V gene lookup returns CDR1 SGHTA and CDR2 FQGTGA. The CDR3 runs 15 residues. Trimming cost V 4 bases and J 8 bases; bases outside gene matches: 9. The CDR3 sequence is CASSSTGTGFHEQFF. The DNA of the CDR3 is TGTGCCAGCAGCTCAACCGGGACAGGGTTCCATGAGCAGTTCTTC.

The chain has TRBV6-1 and TRBJ1-5; D unclear. Germline V lookup: CDR1 MNHNS, CDR2 SASEGT. The CDR3 loop spans 13 amino acids. The V end was cut by 4 bases, the J end by 5 bases, with 9 bases between. CDR3 nucleotide sequence: TGTGCCAGCAGTGGTCGCGGGTATCAGCCCCAGCATTTT. This gives the protein CASSGRGYQPQHF.

The chain joins TRBV6-6 to TRBJ1-1; TRBD1 might be the D (5 bases). The CDR3 runs to 15 residues. Germline values: CDR1 MNHNY, CDR2 SVGAGI (reference sequence). Trimming removed 2 bases from V and 4 bases from J, with 14 bases in between. CDR3 nucleotides: TGTGCCAGCAGTTACGGACGGTCCCAGGGCACTGAAGCTTTCTTT. It specifies CASSYGRSQGTEAFF.

This chain links TRBV19 with TRBJ2-7, with D perhaps TRBD1 (5 bases). The CDR3 is made up of 13 amino acids. Germline V lookup: CDR1 LNHDA, CDR2 SQIVND (reference sequence). Trimming stripped 6 bases from V and 6 bases from J, with 15 bases between. CDR3 DNA: TGTGCCAGTAGCCCTGGAAGGGGCTCCGAGCAGTACTTC. It translates to CASSPGRGSEQYF.

The J gene is TRBJ2-1, the V gene TRBV27; D might be TRBD2 (6 bases). With 5 bases removed from V and 4 bases from J, the gap between germline ends came to 9 bases. Per germline, CDR1 MNHEY and CDR2 SMNVEV (reference sequence). The CDR3 covers 13 residues. As DNA, the CDR3 is TGTGCCAGCAGTGCCCGGGGGTACAATGAGCAGTTCTTC. Protein: CASSARGYNEQFF.